Sequencing of this T cell receptor (beta chain) was carried out in a study of T cell changes during pregnancy in multiple sclerosis. Trimming cost V 5 bases and J 5 bases, with 21 bases left between them. This CDR3 has 16 residues. Germline CDR1 reads MDHEN; CDR2 reads SYDVKM. Only one count was recorded for this clone. TCRdb's copy holds only in-frame clones and misses some; the assay was immunoSEQ multiplex PCR. The sample contains some 60,000 clones, about 89% of which appear only once. Sample: peripheral blood, taken after pregnancy. This clonotype originated in a female donor with multiple sclerosis, enrolled in a pregnancy study. The rearrangement uses TRBV28 and TRBJ2-5; D might be TRBD2 (6 bases). As DNA, the CDR3 is TGTGCCAGCAGTCGCGGGACGTCCTGGGCGGGGGAGACCCAGTACTTC. This gives the protein CASSRGTSWAGETQYF.